Here is one TCR beta chain with its context. Its antigen remains unknown. V lost 4 bases and J lost 4; bases outside the gene matches: 2. The CDR3 loop spans 16 amino acids. CDR1 is MDHEN, CDR2 SYDVKM, per germline. Replicate PCRs run on sorted subsets employed approximately 0.2 ug DNA, approximately 30,000 T cell genomes. Only in-frame clones appear in the TCRdb table, and some are missing; sequencing was by immunoSEQ multiplex PCR. The sample holds 950,000 to 1,100,000 clones, around 82% seen once. The sample originates from a study of shared clonotypes between healthy human individuals. General study points: Larger estimated richness was generally recorded for naive subsets relative to memory subsets.

Input material: memory CD4+ T cells from PBMCs. Subset here: CD45RA-negative fraction. The chain employs TRBV28 and TRBJ1-6, with 12 bases lining up with TRBD1. This TCR was sampled from a man between 18 and 35 years old in good health. Some clones in this sample may be carry-over from other donors' samples. The CDR3 loop is CASSSGQGAYNSPLHF. In DNA, the CDR3 is TGTGCCAGCAGTTCGGGACAGGGGGCGTATAATTCACCCCTCCACTTT.